The source of this T cell receptor beta chain is a study of metastatic and nonmetastatic thyroid tumors (TCRdb year 2020). About the full investigation: Repertoires from peripheral blood and from tumor or nodule tissue samples of malignant and benign thyroid patients were compared.

The CDR3 contains 17 residues, cysteine and phenylalanine counted. This entry keeps only the CDR3 DNA: 51 bases, framed from base 1. V is cut by 6 bases and J by 0 bases, and the space between the germline ends is 18 bases. The germline V gene (reference sequence) sets CDR1 to LNHDA and CDR2 to SQIVND. The receptor library was made with PCR. The sequencing machine was an Illumina HiSeq 4000. High-throughput sequencing was used to profile the TCR beta-chain CDR3 region of every patient. In the original analysis: Drawing on CDR3 differences between clinicopathological groups, the researchers built a classifier meant to tell apart patients with distant-metastatic papillary thyroid cancer. The Shannon index was used to assess repertoire diversity, and the Morisita-Horn index was used to assess tumor-blood repertoire similarity. TCRdb's own reprocessing of the public reads used fastp at Q25 and MiXCR and kept productive beta chains. The V and J calls were determined by TCRdb, not by the authors. The sample table shows around 37,000 clones, and about 25% are seen once. The top ten clones comprise around 9.5% of the sample.

No treatment had been received by any patient before thyroid surgery. The study retrospectively analysed patient clinical samples collected from about 2012 to 2019 using T-cell receptor beta sequencing. Study-wide conclusions, independent of this receptor: TCR beta diversity was reported as significantly higher in malignant tumors than in benign nodules, in both blood and tumor samples.

This clone was picked up many times. Its antigen has not been determined. Base quality data are lacking; no much larger clone is found one base away. This clonotype was obtained from a female donor with papillary thyroid cancer or a benign thyroid nodule (not recorded which). Some clones in this sample may be carry-over from other donors' samples. Sequencing used blood. The V gene is TRBV19 and the J gene is TRBJ1-3, with TRBD1 as a weak D call on 6 bases. The CDR3: CASRQNLQGASGNTIYF. In nucleotide form, the sequence is TGTGCCAGTAGACAGAACCTACAGGGCGCCTCTGGAAACACCATATATTTT.